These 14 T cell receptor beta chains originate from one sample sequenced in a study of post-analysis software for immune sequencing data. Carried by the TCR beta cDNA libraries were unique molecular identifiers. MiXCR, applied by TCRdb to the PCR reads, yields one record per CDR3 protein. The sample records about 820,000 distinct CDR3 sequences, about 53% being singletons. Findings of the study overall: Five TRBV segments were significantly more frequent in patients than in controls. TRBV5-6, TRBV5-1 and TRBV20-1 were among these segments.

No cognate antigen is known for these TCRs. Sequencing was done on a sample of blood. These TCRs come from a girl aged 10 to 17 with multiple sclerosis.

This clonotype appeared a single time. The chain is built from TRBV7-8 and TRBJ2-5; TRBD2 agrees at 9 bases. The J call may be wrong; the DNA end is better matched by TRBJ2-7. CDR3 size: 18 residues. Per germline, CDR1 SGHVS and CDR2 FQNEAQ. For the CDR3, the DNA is TGTGCCAGCAGCTTCCCTACAAAACCTAGCGGGGACGCGCACGAGCAGTACTTC. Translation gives CASSFPTKPSGDAHEQYF.

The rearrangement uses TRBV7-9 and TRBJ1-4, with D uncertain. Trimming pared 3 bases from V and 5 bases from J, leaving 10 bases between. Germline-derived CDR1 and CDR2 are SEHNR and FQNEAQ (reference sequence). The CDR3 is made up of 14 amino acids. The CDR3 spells CASSFSQINEKLFF. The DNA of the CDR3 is TGTGCCAGCAGCTTTTCACAGATAAATGAAAAACTGTTTTTT.

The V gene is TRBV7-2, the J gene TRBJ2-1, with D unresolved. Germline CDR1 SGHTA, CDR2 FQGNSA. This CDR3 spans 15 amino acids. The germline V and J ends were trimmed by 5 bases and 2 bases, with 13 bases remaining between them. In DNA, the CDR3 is TGTGCCAGCAGCCCCTCGCAGAGCACCTACAATGAGCAGTTCTTC. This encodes CASSPSQSTYNEQFF.

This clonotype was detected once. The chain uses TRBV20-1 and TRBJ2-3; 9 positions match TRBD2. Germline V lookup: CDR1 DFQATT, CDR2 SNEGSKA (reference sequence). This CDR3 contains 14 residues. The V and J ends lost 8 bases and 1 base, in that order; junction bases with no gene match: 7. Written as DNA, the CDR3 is TGCAGTCGAGCGGGGGGACTACGCACAGATACGCAGTATTTT. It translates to CSRAGGLRTDTQYF.

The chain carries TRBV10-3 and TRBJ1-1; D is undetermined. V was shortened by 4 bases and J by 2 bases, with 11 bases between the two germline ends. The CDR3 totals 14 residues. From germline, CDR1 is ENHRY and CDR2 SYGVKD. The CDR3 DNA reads TGTGCCATCAGTGGGGATCTCCCAAACACTGAAGCTTTCTTT. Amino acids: CAISGDLPNTEAFF.

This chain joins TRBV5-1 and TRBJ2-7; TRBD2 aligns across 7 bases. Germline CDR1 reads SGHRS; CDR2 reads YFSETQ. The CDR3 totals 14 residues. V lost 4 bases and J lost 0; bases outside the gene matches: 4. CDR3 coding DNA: TGCGCCAGCAGCATTGGGGGGGACTCCTACGAGCAGTACTTC. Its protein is CASSIGGDSYEQYF.

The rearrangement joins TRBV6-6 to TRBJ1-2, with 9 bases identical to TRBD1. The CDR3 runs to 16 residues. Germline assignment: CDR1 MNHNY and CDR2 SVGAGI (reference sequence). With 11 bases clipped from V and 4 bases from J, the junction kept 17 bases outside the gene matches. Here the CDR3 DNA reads TGTGCCGCCAGCATACTTCGGGGGACAGGGACCTATGGCTACACCTTC. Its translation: CAASILRGTGTYGYTF.

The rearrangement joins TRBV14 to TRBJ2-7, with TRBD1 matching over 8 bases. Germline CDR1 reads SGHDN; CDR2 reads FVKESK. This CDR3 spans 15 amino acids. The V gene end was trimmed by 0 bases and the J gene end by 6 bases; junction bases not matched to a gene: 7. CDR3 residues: CASSQDWTGRGEQYF. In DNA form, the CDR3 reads TGTGCCAGCAGCCAAGATTGGACAGGGAGAGGCGAGCAGTACTTC.

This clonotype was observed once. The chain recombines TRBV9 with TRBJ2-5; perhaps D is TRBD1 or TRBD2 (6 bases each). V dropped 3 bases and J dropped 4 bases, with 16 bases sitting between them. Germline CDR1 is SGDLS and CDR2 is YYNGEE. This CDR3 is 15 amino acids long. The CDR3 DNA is TGTGCCAGCAGCGCAGGGGCGGGGTCCGGAGAGACCCAGTACTTC. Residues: CASSAGAGSGETQYF.

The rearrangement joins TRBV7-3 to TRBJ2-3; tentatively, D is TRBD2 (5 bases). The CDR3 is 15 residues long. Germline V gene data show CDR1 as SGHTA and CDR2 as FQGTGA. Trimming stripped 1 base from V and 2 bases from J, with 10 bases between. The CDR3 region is CASSLMASTTDTQYF. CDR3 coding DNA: TGTGCCAGCAGCTTAATGGCTAGCACCACAGATACGCAGTATTTT.

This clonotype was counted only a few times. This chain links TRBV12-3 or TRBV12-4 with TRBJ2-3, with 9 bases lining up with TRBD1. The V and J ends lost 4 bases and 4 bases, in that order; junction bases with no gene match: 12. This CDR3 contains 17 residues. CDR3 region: CASSSQPGQGEADTQYF. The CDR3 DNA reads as TGTGCCAGCAGTTCCCAACCGGGACAGGGTGAGGCAGATACGCAGTATTTT.

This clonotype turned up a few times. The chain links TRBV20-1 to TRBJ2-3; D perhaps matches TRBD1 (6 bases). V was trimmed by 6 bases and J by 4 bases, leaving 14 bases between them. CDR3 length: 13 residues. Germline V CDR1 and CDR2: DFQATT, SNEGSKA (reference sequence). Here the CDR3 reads CSASLQGPDTQYF. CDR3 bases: TGCAGTGCGTCACTACAGGGCCCAGATACGCAGTATTTT.

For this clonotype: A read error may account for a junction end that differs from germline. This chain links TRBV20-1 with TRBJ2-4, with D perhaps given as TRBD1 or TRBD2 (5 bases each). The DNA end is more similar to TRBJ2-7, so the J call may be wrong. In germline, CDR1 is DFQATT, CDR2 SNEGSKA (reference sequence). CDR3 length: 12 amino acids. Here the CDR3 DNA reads TGCAGTACTAGAGAGGGGACCTACGAGCAGTACTTC. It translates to CSTREGTYEQYF.

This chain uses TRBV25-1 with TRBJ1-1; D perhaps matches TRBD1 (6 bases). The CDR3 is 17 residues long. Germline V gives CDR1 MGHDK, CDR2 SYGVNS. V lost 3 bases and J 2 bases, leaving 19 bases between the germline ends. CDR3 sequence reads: CASSDKHARGGNTEAFF. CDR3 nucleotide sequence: TGTGCCAGCAGTGACAAACATGCGCGTGGGGGCAACACTGAAGCTTTCTTT.